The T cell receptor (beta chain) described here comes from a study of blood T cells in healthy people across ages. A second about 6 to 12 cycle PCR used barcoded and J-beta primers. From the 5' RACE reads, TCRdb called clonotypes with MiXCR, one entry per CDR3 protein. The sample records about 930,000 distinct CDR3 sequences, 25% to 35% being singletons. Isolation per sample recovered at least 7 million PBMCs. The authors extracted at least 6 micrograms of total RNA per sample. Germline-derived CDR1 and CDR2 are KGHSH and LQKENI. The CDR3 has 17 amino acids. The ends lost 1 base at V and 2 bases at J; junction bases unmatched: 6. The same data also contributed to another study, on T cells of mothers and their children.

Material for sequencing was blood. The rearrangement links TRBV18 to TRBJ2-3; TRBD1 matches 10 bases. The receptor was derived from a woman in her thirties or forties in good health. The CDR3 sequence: CASSPLTDRGSTDTQYF. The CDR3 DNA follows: TGTGCCAGCTCACCACTTACGGACAGGGGGTCCACAGATACGCAGTATTTT.